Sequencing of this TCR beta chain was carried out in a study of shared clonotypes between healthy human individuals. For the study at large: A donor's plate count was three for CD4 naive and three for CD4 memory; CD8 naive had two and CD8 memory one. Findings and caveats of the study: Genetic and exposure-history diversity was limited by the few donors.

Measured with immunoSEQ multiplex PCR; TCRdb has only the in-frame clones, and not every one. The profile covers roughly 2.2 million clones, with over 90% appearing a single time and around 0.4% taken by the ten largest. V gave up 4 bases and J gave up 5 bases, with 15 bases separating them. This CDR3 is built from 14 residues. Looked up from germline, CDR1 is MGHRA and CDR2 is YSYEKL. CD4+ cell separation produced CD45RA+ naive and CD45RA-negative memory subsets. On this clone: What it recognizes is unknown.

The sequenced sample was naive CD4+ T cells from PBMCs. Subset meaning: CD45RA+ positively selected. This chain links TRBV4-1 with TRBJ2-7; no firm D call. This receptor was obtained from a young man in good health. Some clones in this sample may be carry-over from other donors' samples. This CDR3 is CASSLTGIRDEQYF. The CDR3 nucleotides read TGCGCCAGCAGCCTAACCGGAATCCGAGACGAGCAGTACTTC.